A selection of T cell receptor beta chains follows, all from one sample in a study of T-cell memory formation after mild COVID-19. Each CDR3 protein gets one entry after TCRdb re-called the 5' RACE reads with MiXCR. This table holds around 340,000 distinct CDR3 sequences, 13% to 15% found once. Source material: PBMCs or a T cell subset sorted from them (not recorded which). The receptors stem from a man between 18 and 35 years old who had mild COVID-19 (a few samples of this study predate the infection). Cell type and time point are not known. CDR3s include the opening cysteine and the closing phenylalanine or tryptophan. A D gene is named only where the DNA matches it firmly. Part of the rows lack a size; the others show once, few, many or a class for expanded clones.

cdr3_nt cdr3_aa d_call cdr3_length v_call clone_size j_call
TGTGCCAGCAGCTTAGGGATCTCTGGAAACACCATATATTTT CASSLGISGNTIYF NA 14 TRBV7-2 many TRBJ1-3
TGTGCCAGCAGTCGAACGACTCCTAGCTCCTACGAGCAGTACTTC CASSRTTPSSYEQYF NA 15 TRBV6-5 NA TRBJ2-7
TGTGCCAGCAGCGACGACGACAGGCTGCGAGCCAAAAACATTCAGTACTTC CASSDDDRLRAKNIQYF NA 17 TRBV12-3/TRBV12-4 many TRBJ2-4
TGTGCCAGCGGCCAAGTGACTAGCGGGGAAAACATTCAGTACTTC CASGQVTSGENIQYF TRBD2 15 TRBV12-3/TRBV12-4 NA TRBJ2-4
TGCGCCAGCAGCCCAATGAGAGGGGCCGAGCCCTACGAGCAGTACTTC CASSPMRGAEPYEQYF NA 16 TRBV5-1 NA TRBJ2-7
TGTGCCACCAGCAGAGATCCTGGCCTCGCCGGGGAGCTGTTTTTT CATSRDPGLAGELFF NA 15 TRBV15 few TRBJ2-2
TGCAGCGTATGGGCACAGGAAAAACTGTTTTTT CSVWAQEKLFF NA 11 TRBV29-1 NA TRBJ1-4
TGCGCCAGCAGCTTGAATTTGGGACTAGGTGGCTCCATTCAGTACTTC CASSLNLGLGGSIQYF TRBD2 16 TRBV5-1 few TRBJ2-4
TGCAGTATCGGACCGCGGAGTGATCAGCCCCAGCATTTT CSIGPRSDQPQHF NA 13 TRBV20-1 NA TRBJ1-5
TGTGCCAGTAGTATAGCTCATAAGAGGACAACTTTCTTT CASSIAHKRTTFF NA 13 TRBV19 NA TRBJ1-1
TGTGCCAGCAGCTTGTTATTGGATACGCAGTATTTT CASSLLLDTQYF NA 12 TRBV5-5 many TRBJ2-3
TGCGCCAGCAGCTTGGTAAGGGGAGAGACCCAGTACTTC CASSLVRGETQYF NA 13 TRBV5-1 few TRBJ2-5
TGTGCCAGCAGAAAGCAGGGGGCAGCAGGTGAAAAACTGTTTTTT CASRKQGAAGEKLFF TRBD1 15 TRBV6-2/TRBV6-3 NA TRBJ1-4